This T cell receptor (beta chain) came from a study of CD8+CD57+ T cells in acquired aplastic anemia. About the study: Mean yield of DNA from sorted CD4+ and CD8+ cells was approximately 3 ug.

CDR3 and TCR beta VDJ profiling relied on genomic DNA as the template. TCRdb redid the calling of the reads with MiXCR, one entry per CDR3 protein. The data hold approximately 300,000 distinct CDR3 sequences, with under 65% observed a single time. The authors sequenced patients whose flow cytometry had shown CD8+CD57+ cell expansion. Trimming cost V 1 base and J 1 base; bases outside gene matches: 1. The V gene's germline CDR1 is SGHTA and CDR2 FQGNSA. The CDR3 loop spans 15 amino acids. The chain combines TRBV7-2 with TRBJ2-3, with 8 positions matching TRBD1. The source of this sequence is a human donor with aplastic anemia. Material for sequencing was sorted CD4+, CD8+, or CD8+CD57+ T cells (not recorded which) from PBMCs. The CDR3 spells CASSLGRGRTDTQYF. The CDR3, as DNA: TGTGCCAGCAGCTTAGGCAGGGGGCGCACAGATACGCAGTATTTT.